One sample yielded the 22 T cell receptor beta chains listed below, sequenced in a study of blood T cell repertoires in COVID-19. Generated by immunoSEQ multiplex PCR, the TCRdb table keeps only in-frame clones and is missing some. The data show over 200,000 clones, 70% to 85% seen once. The sequenced sample consisted of PBMCs or T cells enriched from blood (not recorded which). The receptor set was obtained from a man between 60 and 75 years old who had recovered from COVID-19.

This sequence joins TRBV2 and TRBJ2-2; no reliable D call. Germline values: CDR1 SNHLY, CDR2 FYNNEI. The CDR3 covers 14 residues. Trimming stripped 2 bases from V and 4 bases from J, with 8 bases between. The CDR3, as DNA: TGTGCCAGCAGTGAAACAGTTGCCACCGGGGAGCTGTTTTTT. It codes for CASSETVATGELFF. The variable domain in full, with the rest retrieved from reference TRBV2 and TRBJ2-2, is EPEVTQTPSHQVTQMGQEVILRCVPISNHLYFYWYRQILGQKVEFLVSFYNNEISEKSEIFDDQFSVERPDGSNFTLKIRSTKLEDSAMYFCASSETVATGELFFGEGSRLTVL.

This chain links TRBV2 with TRBJ1-6, with D tentatively TRBD1 (5 bases). The V gene lost 0 bases and the J gene lost 7 bases, with 10 bases spanning the gap. Germline lookup yields CDR1 SNHLY and CDR2 FYNNEI. The CDR3 has 15 amino acids. The CDR3 DNA sequence: TGTGCCAGCAGTGAAGCGGGGCCGAGAAATTCACCCCTCCACTTT. This translates into CASSEAGPRNSPLHF.

The V call is TRBV19, the J call TRBJ2-7; D unresolved. The germline CDR1 and CDR2 sequences are LNHDA and SQIVND (reference sequence). The CDR3 sequence is 14 residues long. V was pared by 7 bases and J by 2 bases, with 15 bases between. The DNA for the CDR3 is TGTGCCAGTACCCGAGGTGGCACCGCCTACGAGCAGTACTTC. It translates to CASTRGGTAYEQYF.

The V and J genes are TRBV7-2 and TRBJ1-1; D is undetermined. With 5 bases removed from V and 1 base from J, the gap between germline ends came to 11 bases. CDR1 is SGHTA, CDR2 FQGNSA, per germline. The CDR3 spans 14 residues. The CDR3 loop is CASSPWSGNTEAFF. The CDR3 DNA is TGTGCCAGCAGCCCCTGGTCCGGGAACACTGAAGCTTTCTTT. Filled out from reference TRBV7-2 and TRBJ1-1, the complete variable domain reads GAGVSQSPSNKVTEKGKDVELRCDPISGHTALYWYRQSLGQGLEFLIYFQGNSAPDKSGLPSDRFSAERTGGSVSTLTIQRTQQEDSAVYLCASSPWSGNTEAFFGQGTRLTVV.

The gene calls are TRBV6-5 and TRBJ1-2; 9 nucleotides match TRBD1. The CDR3 runs to 14 residues. With V trimmed by 6 bases and J by 3 bases, 5 bases remained unmatched. CDR1 and CDR2 from the germline V gene are MNHEY and SVGAGI. CDR3 coding DNA: TGTGCCAGCAGAATCAGACAGGGGGACTATGGCTACACCTTC. This sequence encodes CASRIRQGDYGYTF.

This clone was recorded many times. The chain combines TRBV6-2 or TRBV6-3 with TRBJ2-1; no reliable D call. Germline V CDR1 and CDR2: MNHEY, SVGEGT. Trimming stripped 2 bases from V and 2 bases from J, with 13 bases between. The CDR3 has 16 residues. CDR3 nucleotides: TGTGCCAGCAGTTACACCGACTCGCCAGCCTACAATGAGCAGTTCTTC. This gives the protein CASSYTDSPAYNEQFF.

A word on this clone: Other DNA sequences in the sample encode the same CDR3. This chain uses TRBV19 with TRBJ1-5, with D uncertain. The CDR3 loop spans 12 amino acids. The V gene lost 3 bases and the J gene lost 7 bases, with 7 bases spanning the gap. Germline lookup yields CDR1 LNHDA and CDR2 SQIVND (reference sequence). CDR3 in amino acids: CASSISYQPQHF. CDR3 nucleotides: TGTGCCAGTAGTATTAGCTACCAGCCCCAGCATTTT.

V and J are TRBV10-3 and TRBJ2-2, with TRBD2 identical over 7 bases. V lost 4 bases and J lost 3; bases outside the gene matches: 8. Per the germline V gene, CDR1 is ENHRY and CDR2 is SYGVKD. This CDR3 comprises 16 residues. CDR3 amino acids: CAISGAGRGDTGELFF. CDR3 in DNA: TGTGCCATCAGTGGGGCGGGGAGGGGAGACACCGGGGAGCTGTTTTTT.

V usage is TRBV24-1 and J usage is TRBJ2-3; 7 nucleotides line up with TRBD1. This CDR3 region has 13 residues. V dropped 6 bases and J dropped 4; count of bases not matched to a gene: 3. Germline values: CDR1 KGHDR, CDR2 SFDVKD. CDR3 sequence reads: CATSQGQADTQYF. The CDR3 bases are TGTGCCACCAGTCAAGGACAGGCAGATACGCAGTATTTT.

This clone was detected once. The chain recombines TRBV10-3 with TRBJ1-3, with D tentatively TRBD1 (6 bases). Trimming stripped 10 bases from V and 0 bases from J, with 13 bases between. This CDR3 contains 14 residues. Germline-derived CDR1 and CDR2 are ENHRY and SYGVKD. CDR3 sequence (DNA): TGTGCCACTGCGGACAGAAACTCTGGAAACACCATATATTTT. This gives the protein CATADRNSGNTIYF.

The V and J genes are TRBV30 and TRBJ1-2, with D maybe TRBD1 (5 bases). Germline values: CDR1 GTSNPN, CDR2 SVGIG (reference sequence). V dropped 0 bases and J dropped 5 bases, with 13 bases sitting between them. There are 14 residues in the CDR3. The chain's CDR3 is CAWSVIGGGYGYTF. CDR3 sequence (DNA): TGTGCCTGGAGTGTCATCGGGGGAGGATATGGCTACACCTTC.

CDR3 nucleotides: TGTGCTAGTGGTTTGGGACAGCTGGACCCTGGAAACACCATATATTTT. Translation: CASGLGQLDPGNTIYF. J is TRBJ1-3 and V is TRBV12-5; maybe TRBD1 (5 bases). Germline lookup yields CDR1 LGHNT and CDR2 FRNRAP. This CDR3 comprises 16 residues. V lost 1 base to trimming and J lost 2 bases, with 12 bases between them.

The chain recombines TRBV29-1 with TRBJ1-2, with 7 bases lining up with TRBD1. Trimming removed 4 bases from V and 3 bases from J; junction bases left unmatched: 5. CDR1 SQVTM and CDR2 ANQGSEA come from the germline V gene. CDR3 size: 13 residues. CDR3 residues: CSVALGQDYGYTF. CDR3 nucleotide sequence: TGCAGCGTTGCATTAGGACAGGACTATGGCTACACCTTC.

The chain employs TRBV7-8 and TRBJ2-1; 14 bases line up with TRBD2. In germline, CDR1 is SGHVS, CDR2 FQNEAQ. There are 17 residues in the CDR3. Losses at the gene ends were 3 bases for V and 0 bases for J; bases not matched to a gene: 1. This CDR3 is CASSLTSGGVSYNEQFF. The CDR3 nucleotides are TGTGCCAGCAGCTTGACTAGCGGGGGGGTCTCCTACAATGAGCAGTTCTTC.

The chain couples TRBV30 to TRBJ1-1; maybe TRBD1 (5 bases). CDR3 length: 13 residues. V was pared by 0 bases and J by 2 bases, with 7 bases between. The germline V gene has CDR1 GTSNPN and CDR2 SVGIG (reference sequence). The chain's CDR3 is CAWSVGENTEAFF. Here the CDR3 DNA reads TGTGCCTGGAGTGTAGGGGAAAACACTGAAGCTTTCTTT.

The gene calls are TRBV5-1 and TRBJ1-2, with unresolved D. The germline V and J ends were trimmed by 0 bases and 6 bases, with 12 bases remaining between them. Per germline, CDR1 SGHRS and CDR2 YFSETQ. The CDR3 extends over 14 amino acids. CDR3 DNA sequence: TGCGCCAGCAGCTTGGCCCTCGGTGTAGATGGCTACACCTTC. This sequence encodes CASSLALGVDGYTF. The full variable domain, rest sourced from reference TRBV5-1 and TRBJ1-2, is KAGVTQTPRYLIKTRGQQVTLSCSPISGHRSVSWYQQTPGQGLQFLFEYFSETQRNKGNFPGRFSGRQFSNSRSEMNVSTLELGDSALYLCASSLALGVDGYTFGSGTRLTVV.

V gene TRBV7-8 combines with J gene TRBJ1-1; D uncertain. Germline values: CDR1 SGHVS, CDR2 FQNEAQ. The CDR3 loop spans 14 amino acids. Trimming left V 2 bases short and J 1 base short, with 8 bases between. The CDR3 DNA follows: TGTGCCAGCAGCTTATACTCGGGGAACACTGAAGCTTTCTTT. As protein: CASSLYSGNTEAFF.

V gene TRBV7-9 combines with J gene TRBJ2-2, with a weak D call TRBD1 (5 bases). Germline V gene lookup returns CDR1 SEHNR and CDR2 FQNEAQ (reference sequence). With 6 bases removed from V and 4 bases from J, the gap between germline ends came to 12 bases. CDR3 length: 14 residues. The CDR3 is CASSPDKGTGELFF. DNA of the CDR3: TGTGCCAGCAGTCCGGACAAGGGCACCGGGGAGCTGTTTTTT.

The chain is built from TRBV6-5 and TRBJ1-2; D possibly corresponds to TRBD1 (5 bases). This CDR3 has 13 amino acids. V was cut by 3 bases and J by 7 bases, with 12 bases left in between. Germline CDR1 is MNHEY and CDR2 is SVGAGI. The CDR3 here is CASSYQGVAGYTF. In nucleotides, the CDR3 is TGTGCCAGCAGTTATCAAGGGGTGGCTGGCTACACCTTC.

The rearrangement uses TRBV6-6 and TRBJ1-1, with 7 positions matching TRBD1. The CDR3 runs to 13 residues. Trimming removed 2 bases from V and 6 bases from J; junction bases left unmatched: 3. The germline gives CDR1 MNHNY, CDR2 SVGAGI (reference sequence). Here the CDR3 reads CASSYDRDAEAFF. The DNA of the CDR3 is TGTGCCAGCAGTTACGACAGGGACGCTGAAGCTTTCTTT.

The genes are TRBV5-6 and TRBJ1-6, with 7 bases aligning to TRBD1. V shed 2 bases and J 8 bases; nucleotides not matched to a gene: 7. The CDR3 spans 15 residues. Germline loops: CDR1 SGHDT, CDR2 YYEEEE. CDR3: CASSLRATGDSPLHF. The CDR3 coding sequence is TGTGCCAGCAGCTTACGGGCCACAGGGGATTCACCCCTCCACTTT.

This sequence joins TRBV2 and TRBJ2-5, with D possibly matching TRBD2 (6 bases). Deletions cut 6 bases from V and 2 bases from J, with 10 bases between. CDR1 is SNHLY and CDR2 is FYNNEI in the germline V gene. This CDR3 spans 13 amino acids. In DNA form, the CDR3 reads TGTGCCAGCAGCGGAGGACTACAAGAGACCCAGTACTTC. This encodes CASSGGLQETQYF. The full variable domain, its missing parts supplied by reference TRBV2 and TRBJ2-5, is EPEVTQTPSHQVTQMGQEVILRCVPISNHLYFYWYRQILGQKVEFLVSFYNNEISEKSEIFDDQFSVERPDGSNFTLKIRSTKLEDSAMYFCASSGGLQETQYFGPGTRLLVL.